These T cell receptor beta chains were read from a single sample in a study of blood T cells in healthy people across ages. TCRdb fed the 5' RACE reads into MiXCR, producing one record per CDR3 protein. This sample has around 1,800,000 distinct CDR3 sequences, with about two fifths found just once. The sequenced sample consisted of blood. The receptors derive from a human donor in good health. Each CDR3 is given with its conserved first and last residue. A D gene is named only where the DNA matches it firmly. Size is omitted from some rows. Given values are once, few, many or a class for expanded clones.

size	D	J	V	DNA	CDR3
NA	TRBD2	TRBJ2-1	TRBV24-1	TGTGCCACCAGTGATTTGGCGGGGGGGTACAATGAGCAGTTCTTC	CATSDLAGGYNEQFF
once	NA	TRBJ2-5	TRBV29-1	TGCAGCGTTGCCCCTAGCGAGGGAAAGACCCAGTACTTC	CSVAPSEGKTQYF
NA	TRBD1	TRBJ2-1	TRBV29-1	TGCAGCGTTGATGGGACAGGGGTGGCCCTGTTCTTC	CSVDGTGVALFF
NA	NA	TRBJ1-4	TRBV20-1	TGCAGTGCTAGCGGGGCGACGGGACTCTTTGAAAAACTGTTTTTT	CSASGATGLFEKLFF
NA	NA	TRBJ2-7	TRBV29-1	TGCAGCGCCGAGCACGATTACGGGCAGTACTTC	CSAEHDYGQYF
NA	NA	TRBJ2-1	TRBV4-3	TGCGCCAGCAGCCAAGATATGGCGGGAAACGACAATGAGCAGTTCTTC	CASSQDMAGNDNEQFF
NA	TRBD2	TRBJ2-1	TRBV20-1	TGCAGTGTCAGAGGCGGGAGGGGGTATGAGCAGTTCTTC	CSVRGGRGYEQFF
few	NA	TRBJ2-3	TRBV28	TGTGCCAGCAGAAGTACAATGGTCGGGGATACATATAGCACAGATACGCAGTATTTT	CASRSTMVGDTYSTDTQYF
NA	NA	TRBJ1-1	TRBV9	TGTGCCAGCAGCGTAGTTCCCATGAACACTGAAGCTTTCTTT	CASSVVPMNTEAFF
NA	NA	TRBJ1-5	TRBV6-5	TGTGCCAGCAGCAAAAACTCAAGAATTGGTCAGCCCCAGCATTTT	CASSKNSRIGQPQHF
NA	NA	TRBJ1-2	TRBV5-1	TGCGCCAGCAGCTTGAGGTTCCAGGGAAACTATGACTACACCTTC	CASSLRFQGNYDYTF
NA	NA	TRBJ2-5	TRBV4-2	TGTGCCAGCAGCCAAGACCTCCGGGACATTTTGTACTTC	CASSQDLRDILYF
NA	TRBD1	TRBJ2-1	TRBV10-3	TGTGCCATCAGTACCCCGGGCTCGGGACAGCACAATGAGCAGTTCTTC	CAISTPGSGQHNEQFF
once	NA	TRBJ1-5	TRBV7-9	TGTGCCAGCAGCGACGGACCCAGGGGTAGCAATCAGCCCCAGCATTTT	CASSDGPRGSNQPQHF
NA	TRBD1	TRBJ2-3	TRBV20-1	TGCAGTGCCCCGGACAGGGTCGGCTCGAGCACAGATACGCAGTATTTT	CSAPDRVGSSTDTQYF
many	NA	TRBJ2-7	TRBV7-2	TGTGCCAGCAGCTTAGCGCAGGGGCCCTACGAGCAGTACTTC	CASSLAQGPYEQYF
many	NA	TRBJ2-7	TRBV7-2	TGTGCCAGCAGCGCCGCGGGGCGGACCTACGAGCAGTACTTC	CASSAAGRTYEQYF
few	TRBD1	TRBJ2-7	TRBV7-3	TGTGCCAGCAGCTCGGGACAGGGGGTGCAGTACTTC	CASSSGQGVQYF
NA	NA	TRBJ1-2	TRBV5-1	TGCGCCAGCAGCTTAAGTCTTTGGGGGCCGACCGGGACAAATGGCTACACCTTC	CASSLSLWGPTGTNGYTF
few	TRBD1	TRBJ1-2	TRBV24-1	TGTGCCACCAGTGATTCGTCGTGGTTTCCGAAATCTACAGGGGGAGGTGGCTACACCTTC	CATSDSSWFPKSTGGGGYTF
NA	NA	TRBJ2-1	TRBV2	TGTGCCAGCAGTGAAGACACTTATAGCTCCTACAATGAGCAGTTCTTC	CASSEDTYSSYNEQFF
few	NA	TRBJ2-1	TRBV14	TGTGCCAGCAGCCAAAGGGAACGGCAGTTCTTC	CASSQRERQFF
few	NA	TRBJ1-2	TRBV29-1	TGCAGCGCTGACGTCTCAGGGGCCTATGGCTACACCTTC	CSADVSGAYGYTF
many	TRBD1	TRBJ2-7	TRBV20-1	TGCAGTGCTAGATCTTTTTCCGGGACAGGGTACGGCGAGCAGTACTTC	CSARSFSGTGYGEQYF
NA	TRBD2	TRBJ2-7	TRBV7-3	TGTGCCGGCAGCTTTACTAGCGCCGACGAGCAGTACTTC	CAGSFTSADEQYF
few	NA	TRBJ1-2	TRBV6-6	TGTGCCAGCAGAAACACCCGATATGGCTACACCTTC	CASRNTRYGYTF
NA	NA	TRBJ2-7	TRBV27	TGTGCCAGCAGGCCTGACAGTTACTCCTACGAGCAGTACTTC	CASRPDSYSYEQYF
NA	NA	TRBJ2-6	TRBV6-2/TRBV6-3	TGTGCCAGCAGTTGCCGGTCGTCTGGGGCCAACGTCCTGACTTTC	CASSCRSSGANVLTF
NA	NA	TRBJ2-6	TRBV5-1	TGCGCCAGCACCTCCTCTGGGGCCAACGGCCTGACTTTC	CASTSSGANGLTF
few	NA	TRBJ1-2	TRBV29-1	TGCAGCGTTGAAGGACGAGGGGACGACTGTGGCTACACCTTC	CSVEGRGDDCGYTF
NA	NA	TRBJ1-1	TRBV11-2	TGTGCCAGCAGCCCCAGTTTAACTGAAGCTTTCTTT	CASSPSLTEAFF
NA	TRBD2	TRBJ2-5	TRBV7-2	TGTGCCAGCAGCTTAGAACTAGCGGGGGTTTCCGAGACCCAGTACTTC	CASSLELAGVSETQYF
few	TRBD1	TRBJ1-5	TRBV4-3	TGCGCCAGCAGCCAAGATTGGGGGACAGGGAAACAGCCCCAGCATTTT	CASSQDWGTGKQPQHF
NA	TRBD2	TRBJ2-1	TRBV4-1	TGCGCCAGCAGCCACAGACTAGCGGGGGACCAAACCAATGAGCAGTTCTTC	CASSHRLAGDQTNEQFF
many	TRBD1	TRBJ1-2	TRBV29-1	TGCAGTGCTGGGACAGCTAACTATGGCTACACCTTC	CSAGTANYGYTF
NA	NA	TRBJ2-1	TRBV5-1	TGCGCCAGCAGCTGGGGGAACCCCGACAATGAGCAGTTCTTC	CASSWGNPDNEQFF
NA	TRBD1	TRBJ2-7	TRBV7-6	TGTGCCAGCAGCTTACGGACAGGGGGCACCGGGCAGTACTTC	CASSLRTGGTGQYF
few	TRBD1	TRBJ2-5	TRBV7-8	TGTGCCAGCAGATCTACCCACAGGGGGCGGCCGATGGGAGAGACCCAGTACTTC	CASRSTHRGRPMGETQYF
NA	NA	TRBJ1-2	TRBV4-3	TGCGCCAGCAGCCAGGAGTCAACAGGGCTTGGCTACACCTTC	CASSQESTGLGYTF
many	NA	TRBJ1-2	TRBV6-5	TGTGCCAGCAGTTACTCGCCCCCTCTCTATGGCTACACCTTC	CASSYSPPLYGYTF
few	NA	TRBJ2-5	TRBV7-2	TGTGCCAGCAGCTTGCGGCGGGCAGGGGAGACCCAGTACTTC	CASSLRRAGETQYF